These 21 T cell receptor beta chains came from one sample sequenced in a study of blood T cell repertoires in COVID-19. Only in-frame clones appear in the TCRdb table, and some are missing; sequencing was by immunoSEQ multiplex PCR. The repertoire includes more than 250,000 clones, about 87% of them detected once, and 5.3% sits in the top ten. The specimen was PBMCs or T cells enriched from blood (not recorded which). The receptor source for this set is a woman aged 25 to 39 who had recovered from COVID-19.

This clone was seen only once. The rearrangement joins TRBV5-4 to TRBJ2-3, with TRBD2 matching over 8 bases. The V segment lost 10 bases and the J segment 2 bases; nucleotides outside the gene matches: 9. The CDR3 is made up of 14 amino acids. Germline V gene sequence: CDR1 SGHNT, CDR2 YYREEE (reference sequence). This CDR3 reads CASGGGRNTDTQYF. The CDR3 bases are TGTGCCTCGGGGGGGGGACGAAACACAGATACGCAGTATTTT.

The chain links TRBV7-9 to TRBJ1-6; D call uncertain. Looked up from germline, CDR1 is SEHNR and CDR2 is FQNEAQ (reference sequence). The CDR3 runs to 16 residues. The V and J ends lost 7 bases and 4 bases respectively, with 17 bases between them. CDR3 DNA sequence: TGTGCCAGCACCAACGCGGCCCCTGGGTATAATTCACCCCTCCACTTT. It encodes CASTNAAPGYNSPLHF.

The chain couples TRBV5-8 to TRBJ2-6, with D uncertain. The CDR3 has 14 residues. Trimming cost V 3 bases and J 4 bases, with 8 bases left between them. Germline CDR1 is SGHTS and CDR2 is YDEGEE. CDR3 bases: TGTGCCAGCAGCTCGTGGGCCGGGGCCAACGTCCTGACTTTC. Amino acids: CASSSWAGANVLTF.

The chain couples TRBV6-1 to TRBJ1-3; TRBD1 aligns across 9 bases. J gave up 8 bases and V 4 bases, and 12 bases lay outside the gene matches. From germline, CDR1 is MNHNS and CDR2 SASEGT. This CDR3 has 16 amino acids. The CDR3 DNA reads TGTGCCAGCAGTGGGGGGACAGGGTGGGAGGAAGACACCATATATTTT. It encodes CASSGGTGWEEDTIYF.

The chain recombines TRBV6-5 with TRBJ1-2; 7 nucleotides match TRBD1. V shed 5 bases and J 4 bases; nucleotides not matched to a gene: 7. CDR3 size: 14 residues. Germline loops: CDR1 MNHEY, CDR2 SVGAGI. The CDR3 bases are TGTGCCAGCAGTCCTCACAGGGGACCCTATGGCTACACCTTC. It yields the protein CASSPHRGPYGYTF.

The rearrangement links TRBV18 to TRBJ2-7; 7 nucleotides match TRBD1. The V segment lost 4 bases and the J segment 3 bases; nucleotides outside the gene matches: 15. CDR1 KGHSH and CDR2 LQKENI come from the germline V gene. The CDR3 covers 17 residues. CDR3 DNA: TGTGCCAGCTCACTCTATTCGGGACAGTCAACCTACTACGAGCAGTACTTC. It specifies CASSLYSGQSTYYEQYF.

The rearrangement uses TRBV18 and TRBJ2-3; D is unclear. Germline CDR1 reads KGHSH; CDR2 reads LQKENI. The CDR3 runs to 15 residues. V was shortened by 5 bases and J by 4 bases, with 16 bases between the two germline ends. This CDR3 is CASSVTGPFADTQYF. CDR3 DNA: TGTGCCAGCTCAGTCACTGGGCCATTCGCAGATACGCAGTATTTT.

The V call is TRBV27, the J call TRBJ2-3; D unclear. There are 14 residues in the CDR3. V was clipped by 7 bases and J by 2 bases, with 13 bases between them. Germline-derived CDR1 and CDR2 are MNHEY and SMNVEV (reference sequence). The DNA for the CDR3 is TGTGCCAGCAACCAGCGACTCCCCACAGATACGCAGTATTTT. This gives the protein CASNQRLPTDTQYF.

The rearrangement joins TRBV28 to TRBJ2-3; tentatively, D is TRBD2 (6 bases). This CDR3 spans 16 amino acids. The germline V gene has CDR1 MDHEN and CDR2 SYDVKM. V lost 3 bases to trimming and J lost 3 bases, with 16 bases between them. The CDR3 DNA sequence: TGTGCCAGCAGTTTCCCCCGGGGGTGGGAAACAGATACGCAGTATTTT. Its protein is CASSFPRGWETDTQYF.

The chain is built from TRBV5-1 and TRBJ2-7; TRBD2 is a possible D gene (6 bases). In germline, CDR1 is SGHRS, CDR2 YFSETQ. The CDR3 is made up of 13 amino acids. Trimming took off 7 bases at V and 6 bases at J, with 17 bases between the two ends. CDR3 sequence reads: CASSRDHEGEQYF. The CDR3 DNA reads TGCGCCAGCTCGCGGGATCACGAGGGCGAGCAGTACTTC.

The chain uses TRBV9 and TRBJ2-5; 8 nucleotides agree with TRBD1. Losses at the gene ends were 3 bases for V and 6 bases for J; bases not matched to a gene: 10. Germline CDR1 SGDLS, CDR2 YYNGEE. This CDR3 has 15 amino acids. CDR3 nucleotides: TGTGCCAGCAGCGCCTGGACAGGGAAGGTACAGACCCAGTACTTC. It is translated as CASSAWTGKVQTQYF.

CDR3 coding DNA: TGTGCCAGTAGTATAGGCGGGACAGGGAACGATGGCTACACCTTC. Residues: CASSIGGTGNDGYTF. V gene TRBV19 combines with J gene TRBJ1-2; 9 positions agree with TRBD1. CDR1 is LNHDA and CDR2 is SQIVND in the germline V gene (reference sequence). This CDR3 region has 15 residues. V was clipped by 1 base and J by 6 bases; unmatched bases: 6.

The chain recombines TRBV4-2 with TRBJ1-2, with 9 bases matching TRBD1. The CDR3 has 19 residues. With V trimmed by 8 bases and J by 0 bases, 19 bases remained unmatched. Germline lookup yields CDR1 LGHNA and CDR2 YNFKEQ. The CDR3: CASGRTGDTGKNTNYGYTF. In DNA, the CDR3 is TGTGCCAGCGGTAGGACAGGGGACACAGGAAAAAATACTAACTATGGCTACACCTTC.

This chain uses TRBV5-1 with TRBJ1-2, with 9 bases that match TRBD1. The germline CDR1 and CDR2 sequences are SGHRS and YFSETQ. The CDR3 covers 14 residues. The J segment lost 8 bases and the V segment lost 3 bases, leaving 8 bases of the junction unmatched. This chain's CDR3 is CASSSTGGAGGYTF. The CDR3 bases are TGCGCCAGCAGCTCTACAGGGGGCGCCGGGGGCTACACCTTC.

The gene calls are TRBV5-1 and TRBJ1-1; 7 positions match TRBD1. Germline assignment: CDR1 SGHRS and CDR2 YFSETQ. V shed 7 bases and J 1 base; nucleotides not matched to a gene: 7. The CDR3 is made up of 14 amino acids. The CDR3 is CASATGTANTEAFF. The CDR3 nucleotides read TGCGCCAGCGCTACCGGGACAGCGAACACTGAAGCTTTCTTT.

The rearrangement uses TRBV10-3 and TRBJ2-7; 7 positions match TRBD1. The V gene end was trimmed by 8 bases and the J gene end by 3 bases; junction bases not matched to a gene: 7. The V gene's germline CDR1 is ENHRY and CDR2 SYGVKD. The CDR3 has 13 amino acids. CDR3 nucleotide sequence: TGTGCCATCGGGGAGACAGGGCGCTACGAGCAGTACTTC. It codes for CAIGETGRYEQYF.

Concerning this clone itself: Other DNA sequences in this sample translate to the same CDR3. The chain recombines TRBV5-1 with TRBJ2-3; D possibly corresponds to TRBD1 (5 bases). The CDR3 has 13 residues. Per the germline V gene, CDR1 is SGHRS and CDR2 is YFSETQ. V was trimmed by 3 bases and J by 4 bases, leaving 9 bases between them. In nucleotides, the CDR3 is TGCGCCAGCAGCTCGCAGGGTTCAGATACGCAGTATTTT. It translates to CASSSQGSDTQYF. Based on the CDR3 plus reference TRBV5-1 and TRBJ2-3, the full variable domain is KAGVTQTPRYLIKTRGQQVTLSCSPISGHRSVSWYQQTPGQGLQFLFEYFSETQRNKGNFPGRFSGRQFSNSRSEMNVSTLELGDSALYLCASSSQGSDTQYFGPGTRLTVL.

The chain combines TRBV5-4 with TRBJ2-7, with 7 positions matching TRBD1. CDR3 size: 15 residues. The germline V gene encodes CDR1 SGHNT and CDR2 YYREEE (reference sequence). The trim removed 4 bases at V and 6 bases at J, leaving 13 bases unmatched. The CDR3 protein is CASSLKTGNRREQYF. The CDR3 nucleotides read TGTGCCAGCAGCCTAAAGACAGGGAATAGGCGCGAGCAGTACTTC.

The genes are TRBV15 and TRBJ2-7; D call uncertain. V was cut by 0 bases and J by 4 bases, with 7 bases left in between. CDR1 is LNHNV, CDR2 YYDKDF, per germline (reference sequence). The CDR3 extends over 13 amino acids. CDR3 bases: TGTGCCACCAGCAGAGATCGTTATTACGAGCAGTACTTC. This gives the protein CATSRDRYYEQYF.

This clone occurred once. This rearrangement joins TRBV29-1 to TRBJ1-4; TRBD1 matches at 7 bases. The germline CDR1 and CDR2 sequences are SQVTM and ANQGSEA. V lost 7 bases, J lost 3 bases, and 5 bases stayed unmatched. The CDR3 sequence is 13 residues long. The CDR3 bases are TGCAGCGACCCGGGACAGCCTAATGAAAAACTGTTTTTT. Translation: CSDPGQPNEKLFF. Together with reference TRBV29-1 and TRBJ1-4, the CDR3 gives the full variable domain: SAVISQKPSRDICQRGTSLTIQCQVDSQVTMMFWYRQQPGQSLTLIATANQGSEATYESGFVIDKFPISRPNLTFSTLTVSNMSPEDSSIYLCSDPGQPNEKLFFGSGTQLSVL.

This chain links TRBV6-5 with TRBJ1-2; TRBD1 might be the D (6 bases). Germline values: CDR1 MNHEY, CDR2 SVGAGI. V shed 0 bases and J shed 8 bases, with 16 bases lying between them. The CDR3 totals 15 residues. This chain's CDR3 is CASSYSPRQASGYTF. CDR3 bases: TGTGCCAGCAGTTACTCCCCGCGACAGGCCTCCGGCTACACCTTC.